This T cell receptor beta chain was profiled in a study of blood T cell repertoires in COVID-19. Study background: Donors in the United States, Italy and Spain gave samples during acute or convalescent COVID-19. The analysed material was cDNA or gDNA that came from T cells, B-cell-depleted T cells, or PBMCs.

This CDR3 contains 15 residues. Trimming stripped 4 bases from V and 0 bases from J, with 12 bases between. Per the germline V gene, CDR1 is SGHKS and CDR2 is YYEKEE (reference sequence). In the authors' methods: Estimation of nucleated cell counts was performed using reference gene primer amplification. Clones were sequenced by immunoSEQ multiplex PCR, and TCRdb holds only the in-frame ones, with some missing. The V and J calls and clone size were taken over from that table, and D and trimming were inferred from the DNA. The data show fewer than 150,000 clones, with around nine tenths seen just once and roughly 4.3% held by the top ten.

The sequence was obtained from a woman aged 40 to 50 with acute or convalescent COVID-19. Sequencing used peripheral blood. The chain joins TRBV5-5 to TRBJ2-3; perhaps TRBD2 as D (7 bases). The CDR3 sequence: CASSPRGGSTDTQYF. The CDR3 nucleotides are TGTGCCAGCAGCCCGAGGGGGGGTAGCACAGATACGCAGTATTTT.